A selection of T cell receptor beta chains follows, all from one sample in a study of HIV-infected patients and healthy controls. One entry per CDR3 protein results from TCRdb running MiXCR on the 5' RACE reads. The data contain about 24,000 distinct CDR3 sequences, 8.5% to 9% of them seen just once; the ten biggest clones take up roughly 4.3%. Input material: blood. The receptors derive from an adult in good health. The CDR3 runs from the conserved cysteine through the conserved F or W. A D gene is named only where the DNA matches it firmly. Clone size, where shown, is once, few, many, or a class for clones that have expanded.

V	D	J	size	DNA	CDR3
TRBV3-1	.	TRBJ1-1	many	TGTGCCAGCAGCACGACTGCGAACACTGAAGCTTTCTTT	CASSTTANTEAFF
TRBV5-4	.	TRBJ1-5	few	TGTGCCAGCAGACATCCACCCAGAAAGGCGCCCCAGCATTTT	CASRHPPRKAPQHF
TRBV29-1	.	TRBJ2-1	once	TGCAGCGTTGACTACAATGAGCAGTTCTTC	CSVDYNEQFF
TRBV11-2	.	TRBJ2-5	many	TGTGCCAGCAGCCCCTTAATCACCGGGCAAGAGACCCAGTACTTC	CASSPLITGQETQYF
TRBV18	.	TRBJ2-7	many	TGTGCCAGCTCACCTATGACTGGGGACGAGCAGTACTTC	CASSPMTGDEQYF
TRBV11-2	.	TRBJ1-4	many	TGTGCCAGCAGCTCACAGAATTATAATGAAAAACTGTTTTTT	CASSSQNYNEKLFF
TRBV28	.	TRBJ2-7	many	TGTGCCAGCAGTGTCCGCTCGGGCCCTCCCTACGAGCAGTACTTC	CASSVRSGPPYEQYF
TRBV11-2	TRBD1	TRBJ2-3	.	TGTGCCAGCAGGGCTAAAAGGGGACAGACCCTGGATACGCAGTATTTT	CASRAKRGQTLDTQYF
TRBV27	TRBD1	TRBJ1-1	many	TGTGCCAGTAAGGAGTGGGACAGGGGGGAAACTGAAGCTTTCTTT	CASKEWDRGETEAFF
TRBV9	.	TRBJ1-5	.	TGTGCCAGCAGCCCCCCGGCAGGTGAGAACAATCAGCCCCAGCATTTT	CASSPPAGENNQPQHF
TRBV30	.	TRBJ2-1	few	TGTGCCTCCCAAGTTGGTGAGCAGTTCTTC	CASQVGEQFF
TRBV11-2	.	TRBJ2-3	many	TGTGCCAGCAGCTTAGATAACTCCTCCCACGACTTT	CASSLDNSSHDF
TRBV20-1	.	TRBJ2-7	many	TGCAGTGGAGTTGAGGCCTCGTGGCCCTCCTCCTACGAGCAGTACTTC	CSGVEASWPSSYEQYF
TRBV20-1	.	TRBJ1-2	many	TGCAGTGCGCGTCCCCTAGGCACCGCTCCTGGTGGCTACACCTTC	CSARPLGTAPGGYTF
TRBV12-3/TRBV12-4	TRBD1	TRBJ1-1	many	TGTGCCAGCAGTTTCTCGACAGGGGGGATGAACACTGAAGCTTTCTTT	CASSFSTGGMNTEAFF
TRBV30	.	TRBJ2-7	many	TGTGCCTGGACCCGGGACAATGCGATCAGGGCTTTC	CAWTRDNAIRAF
TRBV4-1	.	TRBJ2-5	.	TGCGCCAGCAGCCAAGGAACCTGGGACAAAAGCCAAGAGACCCAGTACTTC	CASSQGTWDKSQETQYF
TRBV19	TRBD1	TRBJ2-1	many	TGTGCCAGTAGTATAGAAAGGACAGGGCCGCAGTTCTTC	CASSIERTGPQFF
TRBV5-1	.	TRBJ2-5	many	TGCGCCAGCAGCTTGTTCATGACTCAAGAGACCCAGTACTTC	CASSLFMTQETQYF
TRBV7-8	.	TRBJ1-5	many	TGTGCCAGCAGCTTTGCCCGGGGTTATAGCAATCAGCCCCAGCATTTT	CASSFARGYSNQPQHF
TRBV7-2	TRBD1	TRBJ2-6	.	TGTGCCAGCAGCTTAAGAAAGGGACAGGGGGCGTATGGGGCCAACGTCCTGACTTTC	CASSLRKGQGAYGANVLTF
TRBV29-1	.	TRBJ2-7	medium-sized	TGCAGCGTTGCGTCAGGGATATGGTACGAGCAGTACTTC	CSVASGIWYEQYF
TRBV20-1	TRBD2	TRBJ2-5	many	TGCAGTGCAGACGGGGGGGCGGGAGAGACCCAGTACTTC	CSADGGAGETQYF
TRBV12-3/TRBV12-4	.	TRBJ2-1	many	TGTGCCAGCAGTTTCGGTTTCTCGGTTGAGCAGTTCTTC	CASSFGFSVEQFF
TRBV27	.	TRBJ2-1	few	TGTGCCAGTGGAGCAGGAGGGAGTAATGAGCAGTTCTTC	CASGAGGSNEQFF
TRBV5-1	TRBD1	TRBJ2-5	many	TGCGCCAGCAGCCTGACAGGGGGAGAGACCCAGTACTTC	CASSLTGGETQYF
TRBV28	.	TRBJ2-3	many	TGTGCCAGCAGTTCATATAGAGAGTATTTT	CASSSYREYF